A single sample is the source of the 9 T cell receptor beta chains below, sequenced in a study of T cells after yellow fever vaccination. TCRdb recomputed calls from the 5' RACE reads with MiXCR, one row per CDR3 protein. The sample carries about 220,000 distinct CDR3 sequences, about 3% recorded once. The specimen comprised CD4+ T cells sorted from PBMCs, sampled 10 days after the yellow fever booster vaccination. Receptor source: a man between 18 and 29 years old who received the YFV17D yellow fever vaccine.

This clonotype was found many times. The CDR3 sequence: CASSYDQSSGNTIYF. The CDR3 coding sequence is TGTGCCAGCAGTTACGATCAGAGCTCTGGAAACACCATATATTTT. V gene TRBV6-5 combines with J gene TRBJ1-3; no clear D. This CDR3 region has 15 residues. V shed 2 bases and J shed 0 bases, with 8 bases lying between them. The V gene's germline CDR1 is MNHEY and CDR2 SVGAGI.

The gene calls are TRBV5-6 and TRBJ1-2; no definite D call. The CDR3 sequence is 12 residues long. In germline, CDR1 is SGHDT, CDR2 YYEEEE. V was clipped by 2 bases and J by 8 bases, with 10 bases between them. The CDR3 loop reads CASSFGVLGYTF. CDR3 coding DNA: TGTGCCAGCAGCTTCGGGGTCCTGGGCTACACCTTC.

This clonotype turned up a few times. This rearrangement joins TRBV6-2 or TRBV6-3 to TRBJ2-3; tentatively, D is TRBD1 (6 bases). The CDR3 is 16 residues long. Trimming removed 0 bases at V and 6 bases at J, with 16 bases between. The germline CDR1 and CDR2 sequences are MNHEY and SVGEGT. CDR3 loop: CASSYSGTRSLDTQYF. DNA for the CDR3: TGTGCCAGCAGTTACTCTGGGACAAGGAGTTTGGATACGCAGTATTTT.

The sample holds many counts of this clonotype. The chain joins TRBV14 to TRBJ2-3; 8 bases line up with TRBD2. Germline V gives CDR1 SGHDN, CDR2 FVKESK. The CDR3 length is 16 residues. With 3 bases clipped from V and 0 bases from J, the junction kept 5 bases outside the gene matches. The CDR3, as DNA: TGTGCCAGCAGCCAGTTGAGCGGGGGAAGCACAGATACGCAGTATTTT. Translating gives CASSQLSGGSTDTQYF.

The V call is TRBV5-1, the J call TRBJ1-1, with D perhaps matching TRBD1 (5 bases). The germline CDR1 and CDR2 sequences are SGHRS and YFSETQ. Deletions cut 4 bases from V and 0 bases from J, with 16 bases between. The CDR3 is 16 amino acids. The CDR3 region is CASSKEPATVNTEAFF. The CDR3 DNA is TGCGCCAGCAGCAAAGAGCCCGCGACAGTGAACACTGAAGCTTTCTTT.

This clonotype was recorded many times. The gene calls are TRBV7-6 and TRBJ2-3, with a possible D match to TRBD2 (7 bases). This CDR3 region has 16 residues. Germline V gene sequence: CDR1 SGHVS, CDR2 FNYEAQ. Between the trimmed V and J ends, which lost 0 bases and 0 bases, there was a span of 10 bases. The CDR3 bases are TGTGCCAGCAGCTTAGCCCGGGGGGCTAGCACAGATACGCAGTATTTT. Protein: CASSLARGASTDTQYF.

There are many counts of this clonotype. The chain uses TRBV27 and TRBJ1-6; 9 bases are a match to TRBD1. V lost 5 bases, J lost 15 bases, and 8 bases stayed unmatched. Germline V CDR1 and CDR2: MNHEY, SMNVEV (reference sequence). The CDR3 totals 13 residues. For the CDR3, the DNA is TGTGCCAGCAGTCTCGAGACAGGGGGACACCTCCACTTT. Its protein product is CASSLETGGHLHF.

This clonotype was observed at least ten times. This chain connects TRBV4-2 to TRBJ1-5, with D possibly TRBD1 on 5 matching bases. CDR1 and CDR2 from the germline V gene are LGHNA and YNFKEQ. With 0 bases removed from V and 7 bases from J, the gap between germline ends came to 13 bases. This CDR3 spans 15 amino acids. CDR3 DNA sequence: TGTGCCAGCAGCCAAGATCCCGGGGGTGGCCAGCCCCAGCATTTT. Its translation is CASSQDPGGGQPQHF.

The chain couples TRBV20-1 to TRBJ1-5; D may be TRBD1 (5 bases). The germline CDR1 and CDR2 sequences are DFQATT and SNEGSKA (reference sequence). The CDR3 has 13 amino acids. V gave up 1 base and J gave up 7 bases, with 11 bases separating them. For the CDR3, the DNA is TGCAGTGCTAGAGCGGATGGGGGGCAGCCCCAGCATTTT. It codes for CSARADGGQPQHF.